Below are 19 T cell receptor beta chains sequenced from a single sample in a study of T cell responses to AZD1222 COVID-19 vaccine. Clones were read by immunoSEQ multiplex PCR, and TCRdb kept only the in-frame ones, dropping some. The data show 100,000 to 150,000 clones, with around 90% seen just once and 1.5% held by the top ten. The sequenced sample was peripheral blood, obtained on day 0 of AZD1222 vaccination. The source is an adult in good health.

V and J are TRBV2 and TRBJ2-5, with D perhaps TRBD1 (6 bases). The CDR3 spans 15 residues. Germline CDR1 is SNHLY and CDR2 is FYNNEI. The V end was cut by 4 bases, the J end by 4 bases, with 16 bases between. The CDR3 DNA reads TGTGCCAGCAGTGGTTTGGCAGGGGAAGGAGAGACCCAGTACTTC. Its protein product is CASSGLAGEGETQYF.

By share of the sample, this clone is medium-sized (0.01 to 0.1%). The chain couples TRBV4-3 to TRBJ2-1; TRBD1 aligns across 11 bases. The CDR3 sequence is 16 residues long. Per germline, CDR1 LGHNA and CDR2 YSLEER. The junction had 6 bases not matched to a gene; V was cut back by 2 bases and J by 6 bases. The CDR3 loop reads CASSQKTGTGGNEQFF. CDR3 sequence (DNA): TGCGCCAGCAGCCAAAAAACCGGGACAGGGGGCAATGAGCAGTTCTTC.

This rearrangement joins TRBV15 to TRBJ2-3; D is uncertain. From germline, CDR1 is LNHNV and CDR2 YYDKDF (reference sequence). V was shortened by 0 bases and J by 3 bases, with 4 bases between the two germline ends. CDR3 size: 13 residues. The CDR3 nucleotides read TGTGCCACCAGCAGAGATCTAACAGATACGCAGTATTTT. Encoded protein: CATSRDLTDTQYF. Filled out from reference TRBV15 and TRBJ2-3, the complete variable domain reads DAMVIQNPRYQVTQFGKPVTLSCSQTLNHNVMYWYQQKSSQAPKLLFHYYDKDFNNEADTPDNFQSRRPNTSFCFLDIRSPGLGDTAMYLCATSRDLTDTQYFGPGTRLTVL.

This rearrangement joins TRBV9 to TRBJ1-2; TRBD1 agrees at 8 bases. The CDR3 consists of 14 residues. CDR1 and CDR2 (germline): SGDLS, YYNGEE. The V and J ends lost 6 bases and 5 bases, in that order; junction bases with no gene match: 9. DNA for the CDR3: TGTGCCAGCACCACGACAGGGGAGGGATATGGCTACACCTTC. Its translation: CASTTTGEGYGYTF.

This rearrangement joins TRBV19 to TRBJ1-1, with D perhaps matching TRBD1 (6 bases). CDR1 and CDR2 (germline): LNHDA, SQIVND (reference sequence). CDR3 size: 14 residues. The V end was cut by 6 bases, the J end by 1 base, with 12 bases between. CDR3: CASRGQGSNTEAFF. The CDR3 DNA reads as TGTGCCAGTAGGGGCCAGGGGTCGAACACTGAAGCTTTCTTT.

The chain has TRBV16 and TRBJ2-7; D unclear. Looked up from germline, CDR1 is KGHSY and CDR2 is FQNENV. This CDR3 region has 15 residues. The V end was cut by 0 bases, the J end by 4 bases, with 13 bases between. The CDR3 coding sequence is TGTGCCAGCAGCCAATCCCCAGGAATCTTTTACGAGCAGTACTTC. Its translation: CASSQSPGIFYEQYF.

The rearrangement joins TRBV5-4 to TRBJ1-1; D gene unclear. The CDR3 is 13 amino acids. Germline values: CDR1 SGHNT, CDR2 YYREEE (reference sequence). Trimming pared 4 bases from V and 0 bases from J, leaving 7 bases between. As DNA, the CDR3 is TGTGCCAGCAGCGCGTCCATGAACACTGAAGCTTTCTTT. It encodes CASSASMNTEAFF.

The chain has TRBV7-9 and TRBJ1-3; tentative D call: TRBD1 (5 bases). This CDR3 spans 17 amino acids. Germline V gene lookup returns CDR1 SEHNR and CDR2 FQNEAQ (reference sequence). The ends were cut back, 6 bases at V and 0 bases at J, with 18 bases in the middle. CDR3 DNA: TGTGCCAGCAGGGCCACCCAGGGACCGTTCTCTGGAAACACCATATATTTT. Translation gives CASRATQGPFSGNTIYF.

The chain couples TRBV7-7 to TRBJ2-5; 8 bases agree with TRBD1. The germline gives CDR1 SSHAT, CDR2 FNYEAQ (reference sequence). This CDR3 has 14 amino acids. V was clipped by 1 base and J by 2 bases; unmatched bases: 0. CDR3 sequence reads: CASSLGQGQETQYF. CDR3 DNA: TGTGCCAGCAGCTTAGGACAGGGGCAAGAGACCCAGTACTTC.

The chain recombines TRBV2 with TRBJ2-1; the D is unclear. CDR3 length: 13 residues. With 3 bases removed from V and 0 bases from J, the gap between germline ends came to 3 bases. Germline-derived CDR1 and CDR2 are SNHLY and FYNNEI. CDR3 region: CASSDDSYNEQFF. CDR3 coding DNA: TGTGCCAGCAGTGACGACTCCTACAATGAGCAGTTCTTC. The complete variable domain, with remaining parts taken from reference TRBV2 and TRBJ2-1, reads EPEVTQTPSHQVTQMGQEVILRCVPISNHLYFYWYRQILGQKVEFLVSFYNNEISEKSEIFDDQFSVERPDGSNFTLKIRSTKLEDSAMYFCASSDDSYNEQFFGPGTRLTVL.

The CDR3 is CASSLLPSGGNEQFF. In nucleotides, the CDR3 is TGTGCCAGCAGCTTACTCCCCTCGGGGGGCAATGAGCAGTTCTTC. The chain joins TRBV7-9 to TRBJ2-1; TRBD2 aligns across 7 bases. The V and J ends lost 2 bases and 6 bases, in that order; junction bases with no gene match: 7. Germline V gives CDR1 SEHNR, CDR2 FQNEAQ (reference sequence). This CDR3 has 15 amino acids.

The chain has TRBV5-4 and TRBJ2-7, with 8 nucleotides matching TRBD1. Germline CDR1 and CDR2: SGHNT and YYREEE (reference sequence). The CDR3 covers 13 residues. V shed 1 base and J 7 bases; nucleotides not matched to a gene: 4. The CDR3 reads CASSLQGAVEQYF. In DNA, the CDR3 is TGTGCCAGCAGCTTGCAGGGGGCGGTAGAGCAGTACTTC.

This clone appeared a single time. The gene calls are TRBV4-1 and TRBJ2-3, with D perhaps matching TRBD2 (5 bases). This CDR3 contains 14 residues. V gave up 0 bases and J gave up 5 bases, with 9 bases separating them. Looked up from germline, CDR1 is MGHRA and CDR2 is YSYEKL. This CDR3 is CASSQEREQDTQYF. The DNA of the CDR3 is TGCGCCAGCAGCCAAGAACGGGAACAAGATACGCAGTATTTT.

This clone was seen more than once but under ten times. Here the CDR3 reads CASRARGLSPLHF. The CDR3 nucleotides read TGTGCCAGCAGGGCCAGGGGGTTATCACCCCTCCACTTT. The chain carries TRBV12-3 or TRBV12-4 and TRBJ1-6; 7 nucleotides agree with TRBD1. The CDR3 length is 13 residues. The V gene end was trimmed by 6 bases and the J gene end by 10 bases; junction bases not matched to a gene: 6.

CDR3 in amino acids: CASSESRDGYTF. Here the CDR3 DNA reads TGTGCCAGCAGTGAATCTCGGGATGGCTACACCTTC. This chain uses TRBV25-1 with TRBJ1-2, with D unclear. The V gene lost 1 base and the J gene lost 6 bases, with 6 bases spanning the gap. CDR3 length equals 12 residues. The germline gives CDR1 MGHDK, CDR2 SYGVNS.

The V call is TRBV6-1, the J call TRBJ2-5; 8 bases are a match to TRBD1. The CDR3 runs 13 residues. V lost 2 bases to trimming and J lost 9 bases; unmatched junction nucleotides: 5. Per the germline V gene, CDR1 is MNHNS and CDR2 is SASEGT. DNA of the CDR3: TGTGCCAGCAGTGAACCGGGACAGGTCGCCCAGTACTTC. Its translation: CASSEPGQVAQYF.

The chain has TRBV4-1 and TRBJ2-5, with TRBD2 matching 14 bases. With V trimmed by 0 bases and J by 4 bases, 1 base remained unmatched. The CDR3 covers 16 residues. Germline V gene sequence: CDR1 MGHRA, CDR2 YSYEKL. CDR3: CASSQETSGGGETQYF. The CDR3 region has the DNA TGCGCCAGCAGCCAAGAGACTAGCGGGGGGGGAGAGACCCAGTACTTC.

This rearrangement joins TRBV4-3 to TRBJ1-2, with D uncertain. CDR1 and CDR2 (germline): LGHNA, YSLEER. The CDR3 extends over 13 amino acids. V shed 4 bases and J shed 0 bases, with 6 bases lying between them. In nucleotides, the CDR3 is TGCGCCAGCAGCCGCCAGACTAACTATGGCTACACCTTC. This gives the protein CASSRQTNYGYTF.

The sample holds a few counts of this clone. This sequence joins TRBV5-1 and TRBJ1-1; a weak D match, TRBD1 (6 bases). Germline V lookup: CDR1 SGHRS, CDR2 YFSETQ. V lost 2 bases and J 1 base, leaving 12 bases between the germline ends. The length of the CDR3 is 15 residues. DNA for the CDR3: TGCGCCAGCAGCTTATGGGGGCTATGGAACACTGAAGCTTTCTTT. The encoded protein is CASSLWGLWNTEAFF.